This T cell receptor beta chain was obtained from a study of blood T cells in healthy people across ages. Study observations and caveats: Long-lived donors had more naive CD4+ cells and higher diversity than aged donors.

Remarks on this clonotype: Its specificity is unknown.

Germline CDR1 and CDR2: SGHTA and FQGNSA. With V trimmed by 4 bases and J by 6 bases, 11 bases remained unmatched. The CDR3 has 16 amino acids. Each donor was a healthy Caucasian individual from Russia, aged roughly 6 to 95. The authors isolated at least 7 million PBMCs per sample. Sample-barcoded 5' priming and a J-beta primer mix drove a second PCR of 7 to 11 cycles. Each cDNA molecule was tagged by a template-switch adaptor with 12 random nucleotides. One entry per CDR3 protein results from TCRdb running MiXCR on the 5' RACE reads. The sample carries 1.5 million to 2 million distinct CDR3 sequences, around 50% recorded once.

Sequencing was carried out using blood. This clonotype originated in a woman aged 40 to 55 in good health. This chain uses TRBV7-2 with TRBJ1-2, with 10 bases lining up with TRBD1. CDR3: CASSSNRDRGSDGYTF. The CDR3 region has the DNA TGTGCCAGCAGCTCGAACCGGGACAGGGGTTCTGATGGCTACACCTTC.